This T cell receptor beta chain was profiled in a study of CD8 T cells in ankylosing spondylitis (dated 2017 in TCRdb). With respect to the entire study: T cell receptor beta repertoires were profiled in healthy donors and ankylosing spondylitis patients so that disease-linked TCR variants could be found. In total, the full study cohort was made up of 108 healthy donors and 20 to 25 ankylosing spondylitis patients. Peripheral blood was sampled, and synovial fluid was also collected from ankylosing spondylitis patients. Here is what the overall study found, with its caveats: Significant enrichment of the disease-linked clones was reported in matched synovial fluid samples from ankylosing spondylitis patients. A TCR beta motif of several highly homologous amino acid variants appeared characteristic of blood from ankylosing spondylitis patients. Some motif variants were previously reported in synovial fluid and blood of reactive arthritis patients, suggesting common disease-initiation mechanisms. The disease-linked clones had a CD8+ phenotype and were found at relatively low frequencies in peripheral blood.

Instrument on record: Illumina MiSeq. TCR beta libraries were prepared by quantitative 5'-RACE with molecular barcodes. The paper's processing steps were these. To identify disease-linked TCR variants, a new computational method was used, one built on a probabilistic model of VDJ rearrangement. The public sequencing data were trimmed at Q25 with fastp and processed into clonotypes with MiXCR by TCRdb, which kept only in-frame beta chains. CDR3 protein sequences are deduplicated, and each keeps its most common genes and DNA. In this record, the V and J calls reflect TCRdb's handling and not the investigators' own analysis. Recorded for this sample are over 20,000 distinct CDR3 sequences; 17% of them occurred a single time. The leading ten clones occupy around 27% of the sample. V and J are truncated by 2 bases and 7 bases respectively, leaving an intervening sequence of 11 bases. From the cysteine up to the phenylalanine, the CDR3 has a length of 13 residues. Left in the record is the CDR3 DNA by itself, 39 bases read in frame from the first base. Reading the germline V gene (reference sequence) gives CDR1 MNHEY and CDR2 SMNVEV.

Turning to this clonotype: Its antigen remains undetermined. Per-base quality was not reported, and no clone a single base away is much larger than it.

The source material was blood. This clonotype originated in a male donor with ankylosing spondylitis or in good health (not recorded which). The V and J genes are TRBV27 and TRBJ1-1; the D gene is perhaps TRBD1, on 6 matching bases. CDR3 region: CASSLGQKYEAFF. The bases read TGTGCCAGCAGTTTAGGACAGAAATATGAAGCTTTCTTT.